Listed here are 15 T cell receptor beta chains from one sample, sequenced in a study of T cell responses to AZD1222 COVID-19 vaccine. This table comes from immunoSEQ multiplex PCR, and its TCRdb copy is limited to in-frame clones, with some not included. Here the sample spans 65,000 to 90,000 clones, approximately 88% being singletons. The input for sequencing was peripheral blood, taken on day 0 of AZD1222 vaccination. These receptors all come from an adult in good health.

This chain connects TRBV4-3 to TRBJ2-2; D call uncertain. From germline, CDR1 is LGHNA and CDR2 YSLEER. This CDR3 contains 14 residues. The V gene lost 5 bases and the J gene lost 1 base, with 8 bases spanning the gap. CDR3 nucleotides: TGCGCCAGCAGCTTACGTGGGAACACCGGGGAGCTGTTTTTT. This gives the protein CASSLRGNTGELFF.

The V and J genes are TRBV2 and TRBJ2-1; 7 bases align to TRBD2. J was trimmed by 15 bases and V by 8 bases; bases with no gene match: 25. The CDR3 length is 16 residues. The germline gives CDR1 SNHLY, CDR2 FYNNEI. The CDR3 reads CASVGDSHGLGVGGFF. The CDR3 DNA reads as TGTGCCAGCGTAGGGGACTCGCACGGACTAGGCGTGGGTGGGTTCTTC.

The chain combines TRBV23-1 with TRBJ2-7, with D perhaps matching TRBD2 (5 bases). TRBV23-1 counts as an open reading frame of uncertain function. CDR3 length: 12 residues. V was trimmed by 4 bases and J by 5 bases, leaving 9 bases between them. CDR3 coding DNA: TGCGCCAGCAGTCTAGCGTGGGACGAGCAGTACTTC. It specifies CASSLAWDEQYF.

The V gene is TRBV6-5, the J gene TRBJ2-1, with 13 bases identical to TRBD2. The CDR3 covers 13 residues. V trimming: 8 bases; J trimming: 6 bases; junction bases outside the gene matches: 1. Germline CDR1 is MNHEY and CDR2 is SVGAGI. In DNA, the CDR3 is TGTGCCAGCCGACTAGCGGGAGGCAATGAGCAGTTCTTC. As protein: CASRLAGGNEQFF.

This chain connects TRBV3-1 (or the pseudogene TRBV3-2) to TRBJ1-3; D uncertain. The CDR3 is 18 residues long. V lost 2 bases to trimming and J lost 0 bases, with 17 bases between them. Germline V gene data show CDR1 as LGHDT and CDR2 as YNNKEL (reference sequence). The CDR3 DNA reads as TGTGCCAGCAGCCAAAAAAGAGGCAGGCACCTCTCTGGAAACACCATATATTTT. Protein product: CASSQKRGRHLSGNTIYF.

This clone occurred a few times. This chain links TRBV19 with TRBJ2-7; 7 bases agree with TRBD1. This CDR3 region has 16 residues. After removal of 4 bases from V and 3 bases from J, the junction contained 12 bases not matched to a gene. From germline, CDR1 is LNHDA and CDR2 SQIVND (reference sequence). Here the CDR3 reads CASSTNSRDSNYEQYF. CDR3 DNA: TGTGCCAGTAGTACGAACTCCCGGGACAGTAACTACGAGCAGTACTTC.

The CDR3 loop reads CAISDPDRGEHNEQFF. For the CDR3, the DNA is TGTGCCATCAGTGACCCGGACAGGGGGGAACACAATGAGCAGTTCTTC. This chain joins TRBV10-3 and TRBJ2-1; 10 bases align to TRBD1. CDR1 is ENHRY and CDR2 is SYGVKD in the germline V gene. The V and J ends lost 3 bases and 5 bases, in that order; junction bases with no gene match: 7. The CDR3 runs to 16 residues.

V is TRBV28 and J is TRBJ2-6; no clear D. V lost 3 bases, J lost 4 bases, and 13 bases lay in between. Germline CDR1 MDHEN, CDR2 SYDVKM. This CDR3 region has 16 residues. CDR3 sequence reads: CASSFGREFGANVLTF. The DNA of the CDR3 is TGTGCCAGCAGTTTCGGTCGAGAATTCGGGGCCAACGTCCTGACTTTC.

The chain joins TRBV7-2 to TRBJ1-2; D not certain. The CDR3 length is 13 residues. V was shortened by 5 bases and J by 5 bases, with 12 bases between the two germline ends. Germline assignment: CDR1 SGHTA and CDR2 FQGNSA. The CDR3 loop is CASSPRTDYGYTF. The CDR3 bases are TGTGCCAGCAGCCCCCGGACGGATTATGGCTACACCTTC. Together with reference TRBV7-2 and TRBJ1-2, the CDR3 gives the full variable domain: GAGVSQSPSNKVTEKGKDVELRCDPISGHTALYWYRQSLGQGLEFLIYFQGNSAPDKSGLPSDRFSAERTGGSVSTLTIQRTQQEDSAVYLCASSPRTDYGYTFGSGTRLTVV.

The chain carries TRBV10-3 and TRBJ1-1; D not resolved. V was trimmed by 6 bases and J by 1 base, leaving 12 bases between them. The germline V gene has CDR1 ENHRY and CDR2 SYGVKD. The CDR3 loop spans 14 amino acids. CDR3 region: CAISRHPENTEAFF. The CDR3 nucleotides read TGTGCCATCAGCCGACACCCAGAGAACACTGAAGCTTTCTTT.

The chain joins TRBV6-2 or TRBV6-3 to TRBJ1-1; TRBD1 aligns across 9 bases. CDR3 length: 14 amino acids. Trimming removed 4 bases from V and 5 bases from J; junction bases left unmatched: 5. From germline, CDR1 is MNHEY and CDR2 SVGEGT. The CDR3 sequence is CASSLTGGRTEAFF. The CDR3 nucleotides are TGTGCCAGCAGTTTAACAGGGGGCCGTACTGAAGCTTTCTTT.

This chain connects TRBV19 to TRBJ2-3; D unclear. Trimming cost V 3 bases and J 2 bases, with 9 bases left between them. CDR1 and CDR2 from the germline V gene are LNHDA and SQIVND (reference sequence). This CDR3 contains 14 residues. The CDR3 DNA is TGTGCCAGTAGTATGCTCCTCCTCACAGATACGCAGTATTTT. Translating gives CASSMLLLTDTQYF.

CDR3 bases: TGTGCCAGCAGCTTGAGACTGGGACAGGGTCCTGGAAACACCATATATTTT. Its protein product is CASSLRLGQGPGNTIYF. The chain has TRBV5-5 and TRBJ1-3; 9 nucleotides line up with TRBD1. The CDR3 sequence is 17 residues long. With V trimmed by 1 base and J by 2 bases, 7 bases remained unmatched. Germline-derived CDR1 and CDR2 are SGHKS and YYEKEE (reference sequence). The whole variable domain, remainder taken from reference TRBV5-5 and TRBJ1-3, is DAGVTQSPTHLIKTRGQQVTLRCSPISGHKSVSWYQQVLGQGPQFIFQYYEKEERGRGNFPDRFSARQFPNYSSELNVNALLLGDSALYLCASSLRLGQGPGNTIYFGEGSWLTVV.

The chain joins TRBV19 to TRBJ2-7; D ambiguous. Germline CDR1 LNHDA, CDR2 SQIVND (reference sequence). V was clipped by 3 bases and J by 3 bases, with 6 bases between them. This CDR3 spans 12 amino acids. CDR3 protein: CASSMKGYEQYF. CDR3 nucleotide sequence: TGTGCCAGTAGTATGAAAGGCTACGAGCAGTACTTC.

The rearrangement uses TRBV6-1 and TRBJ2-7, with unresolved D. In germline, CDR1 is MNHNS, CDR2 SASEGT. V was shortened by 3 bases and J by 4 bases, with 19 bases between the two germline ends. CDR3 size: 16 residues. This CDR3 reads CASSEEWVFARYEQYF. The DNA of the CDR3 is TGTGCCAGCAGTGAGGAGTGGGTTTTCGCCCGATACGAGCAGTACTTC.